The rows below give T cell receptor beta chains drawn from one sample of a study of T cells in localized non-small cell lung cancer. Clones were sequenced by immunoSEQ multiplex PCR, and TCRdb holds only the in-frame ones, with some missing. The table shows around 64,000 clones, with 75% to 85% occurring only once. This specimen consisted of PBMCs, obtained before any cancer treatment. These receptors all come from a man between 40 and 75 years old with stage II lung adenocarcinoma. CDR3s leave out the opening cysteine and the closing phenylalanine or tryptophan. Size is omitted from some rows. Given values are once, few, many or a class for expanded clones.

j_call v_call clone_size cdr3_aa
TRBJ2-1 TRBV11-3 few ASSLDGGVYNEQF
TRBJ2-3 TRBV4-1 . ASSQDRTSGSTDTQY
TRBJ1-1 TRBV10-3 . AISESGRTGTNTEAF
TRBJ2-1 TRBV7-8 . ASSFGTGRHNEQF
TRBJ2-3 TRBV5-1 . ASSLQGEVTDTQY
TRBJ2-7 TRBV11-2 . ASSRPPRTGYEQY
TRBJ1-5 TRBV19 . ASSINPDRGPRRAQH
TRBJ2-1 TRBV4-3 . ASSPSWSYNEQF
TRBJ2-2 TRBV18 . ASSPRRDRVHIGELF
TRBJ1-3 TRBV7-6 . ASSPRGRYSGNTIY
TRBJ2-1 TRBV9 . ASSTRLAGYNEQF
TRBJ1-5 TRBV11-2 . ASTPGPSNQPQH
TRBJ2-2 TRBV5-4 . ASRIRGTGELF
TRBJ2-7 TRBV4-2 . ASSQGFGGDEQY
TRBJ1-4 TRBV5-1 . ASSLGLGEKLF
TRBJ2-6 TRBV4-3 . ASSDRGAMGSGANVLT
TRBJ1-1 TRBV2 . ASSEARVGGTEAF
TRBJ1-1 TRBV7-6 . ASSLGGTESPRAF
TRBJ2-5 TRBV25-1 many ASSEPEGTYQETQY
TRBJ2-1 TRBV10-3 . AIKLSSGSNEQF
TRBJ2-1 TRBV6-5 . ASTRSSYNEQF
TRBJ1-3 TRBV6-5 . ASSYGTAGNTIY
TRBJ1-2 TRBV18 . ASSPGRDYGYT
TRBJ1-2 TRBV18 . ASSPESTGTRSGYT
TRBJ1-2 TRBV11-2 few ASSTGQGGYGYT
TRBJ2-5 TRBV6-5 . ASTYRGAGQETQY
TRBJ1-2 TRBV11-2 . ASSLQGRANYGYT
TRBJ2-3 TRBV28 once ASSSRGQGKTAFTDTQY
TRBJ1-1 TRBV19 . ASTLGEGVDTEAF
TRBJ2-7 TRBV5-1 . ASSLVREGRDEQY
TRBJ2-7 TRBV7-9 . ASSLASVIIGDEQY
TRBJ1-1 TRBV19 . ASSGFSENTEAF